This entry lists 5 T cell receptor beta chains sequenced from one sample in a study of T cells expressing NK-cell markers. TCRdb re-analyzed the 5' RACE reads; it lists each CDR3 protein once, without DNA. There are hundreds of thousands of distinct CDR3 sequences in the sample, with around 3.3% held by the top ten. Input material: blood T cells: a sorted CD56 or NKG2C T cell subset, CD4+ or CD8+ T cells, or bulk PBMC T cells (not recorded which). These receptors originate from a man younger than 35 in good health.

The chain links TRBV30 to TRBJ2-1. The CDR3 length is 12 residues. Germline V lookup: CDR1 GTSNPN, CDR2 SVGIG (reference sequence). CDR3 residues: CAWKLEPNEQFF.

The CDR3 reads CASSLEGTGQETQYF. The chain recombines TRBV7-9 with TRBJ2-5; TCRdb calls TRBD1, which cannot be checked without DNA. CDR3 length: 15 amino acids. The germline V gene has CDR1 SEHNR and CDR2 FQNEAQ (reference sequence).

The chain has TRBV7-9 and TRBJ2-7; TCRdb's D gene call, TRBD2, goes unchecked for lack of DNA. Germline CDR1 and CDR2: SEHNR and FQNEAQ (reference sequence). The CDR3 length is 12 residues. CDR3 protein: CASSSGSHEQYF.

The V and J genes are TRBV29-1 and TRBJ2-5. The CDR3 spans 12 residues. In germline, CDR1 is SQVTM, CDR2 ANQGSEA. CDR3 sequence reads: CSVEITSETQYF.

The CDR3 sequence is CASSLLGLYNEQFF. The chain couples TRBV12-3 or TRBV12-4 to TRBJ2-1. The CDR3 runs 14 residues.